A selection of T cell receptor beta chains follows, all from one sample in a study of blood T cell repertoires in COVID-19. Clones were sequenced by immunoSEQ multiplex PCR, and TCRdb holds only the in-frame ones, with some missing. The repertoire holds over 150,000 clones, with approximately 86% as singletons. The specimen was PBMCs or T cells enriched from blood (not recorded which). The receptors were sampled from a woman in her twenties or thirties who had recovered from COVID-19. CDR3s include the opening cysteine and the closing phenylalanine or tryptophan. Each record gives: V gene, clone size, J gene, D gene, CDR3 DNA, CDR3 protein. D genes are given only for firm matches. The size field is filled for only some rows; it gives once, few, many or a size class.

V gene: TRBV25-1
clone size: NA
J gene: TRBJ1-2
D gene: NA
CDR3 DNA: TGTGCCAGCAGTGACGACGGGGAGGGTGGCTACACCTTC
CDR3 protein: CASSDDGEGGYTF

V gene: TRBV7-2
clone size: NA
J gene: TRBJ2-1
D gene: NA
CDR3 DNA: TGTGCCAGCAGCTGGGGGCAGGGTTCCTACAATGAGCAGTTCTTC
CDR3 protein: CASSWGQGSYNEQFF

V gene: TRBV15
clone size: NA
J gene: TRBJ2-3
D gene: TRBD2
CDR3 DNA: TGTGCCACCAGCAGAGATAGGGCTAGCGGAGAGAGCACAGATACGCAGTATTTT
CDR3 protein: CATSRDRASGESTDTQYF

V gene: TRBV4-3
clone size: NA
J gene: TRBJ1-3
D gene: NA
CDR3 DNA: TGCGCCAGCAGCCCTCCGGGCAGGGAGGCTGGAAACACCATATATTTT
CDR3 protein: CASSPPGREAGNTIYF

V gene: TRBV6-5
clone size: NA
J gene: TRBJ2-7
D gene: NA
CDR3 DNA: TGTGCCAGCAGTTACGCCCCACAGGGTACCCTACGCGAGCAGTACTTC
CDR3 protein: CASSYAPQGTLREQYF

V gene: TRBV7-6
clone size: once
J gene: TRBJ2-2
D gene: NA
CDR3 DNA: TGTGCCAGCAGCTTAGGACAGAACACCGGGGAGCTGTTTTTT
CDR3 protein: CASSLGQNTGELFF

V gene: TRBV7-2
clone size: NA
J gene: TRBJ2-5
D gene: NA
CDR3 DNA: TGTGCCAGCAGCTTGAGACAGGTTCAAGAGACCCAGTACTTC
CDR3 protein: CASSLRQVQETQYF

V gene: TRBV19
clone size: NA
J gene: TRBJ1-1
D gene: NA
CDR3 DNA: TGTGCCAGTAGTATAGGACTGATGAACACTGAAGCTTTCTTT
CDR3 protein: CASSIGLMNTEAFF

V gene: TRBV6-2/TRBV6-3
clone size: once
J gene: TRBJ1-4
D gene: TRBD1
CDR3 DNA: TGTGCCAGCAGCAGACAGGGAGGACGTGAAAAACTGTTTTTT
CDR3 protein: CASSRQGGREKLFF

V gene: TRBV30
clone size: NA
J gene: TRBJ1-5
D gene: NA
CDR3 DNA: TGTGCCTGGAGTGAGGAGGGGACGCCAGTTTCGCCCCAGCATTTT
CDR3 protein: CAWSEEGTPVSPQHF

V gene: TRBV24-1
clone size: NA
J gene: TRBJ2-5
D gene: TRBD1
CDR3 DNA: TGTGCCACCAGTGATGGGACAGGGACGGGGGAGACCCAGTACTTC
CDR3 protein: CATSDGTGTGETQYF

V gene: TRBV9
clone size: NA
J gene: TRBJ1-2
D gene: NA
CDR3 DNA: TGTGCCAGCAGCGTAGCCGGTAACTATGGCTACACCTTC
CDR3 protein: CASSVAGNYGYTF

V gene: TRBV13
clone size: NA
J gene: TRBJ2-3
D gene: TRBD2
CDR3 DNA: TGTGCCAGCAGCTCGCTAGCGGGAGTTAGCACAGATACGCAGTATTTT
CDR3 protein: CASSSLAGVSTDTQYF

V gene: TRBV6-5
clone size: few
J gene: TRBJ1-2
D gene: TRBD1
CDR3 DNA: TGTGCCAGCAGTCAACAGGGGAACTATGGCTACACCTTC
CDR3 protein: CASSQQGNYGYTF

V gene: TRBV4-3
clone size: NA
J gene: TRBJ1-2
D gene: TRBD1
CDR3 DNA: TGCGCCAGCAGCCACACGGACAGGGCGCCCTATGGCTACACCTTC
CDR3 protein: CASSHTDRAPYGYTF

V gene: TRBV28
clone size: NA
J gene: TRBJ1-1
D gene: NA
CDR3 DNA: TGTGCCAGCAGTTTAGGTGGGACACAGAACACTGAAGCTTTCTTT
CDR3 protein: CASSLGGTQNTEAFF

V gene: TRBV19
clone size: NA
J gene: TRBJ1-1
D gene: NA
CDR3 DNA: TGTGCCAGTAGTATGGGGGCGGAACTTGCTGCTTTCTTT
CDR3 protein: CASSMGAELAAFF

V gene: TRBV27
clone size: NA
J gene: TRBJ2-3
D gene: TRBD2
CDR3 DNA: TGTGCCAGCGGGCATTGGGCGGGAGGGCCAGATACGCAGTATTTT
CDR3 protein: CASGHWAGGPDTQYF

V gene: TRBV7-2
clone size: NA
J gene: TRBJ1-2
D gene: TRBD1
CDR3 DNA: TGTGCCAGCAGCCAAGCCCCGGACAGGGGTTCAGGTGGCTACACCTTC
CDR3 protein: CASSQAPDRGSGGYTF

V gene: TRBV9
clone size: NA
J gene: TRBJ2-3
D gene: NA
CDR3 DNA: TGTGCCAGCAGCCTCGGGTGGGGACACCTAGATACGCAGTATTTT
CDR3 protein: CASSLGWGHLDTQYF

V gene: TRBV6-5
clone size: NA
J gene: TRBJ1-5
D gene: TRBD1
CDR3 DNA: TGTGCCAGCGGGACAGGGATGAGTCAGCCCCAGCATTTT
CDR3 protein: CASGTGMSQPQHF

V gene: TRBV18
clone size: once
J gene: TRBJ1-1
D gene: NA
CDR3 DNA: TGTGCCAGCTCATCAGGGGAAGCTTTCTTT
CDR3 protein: CASSSGEAFF